The TCR beta chain described here comes from a study of cytomegalovirus exposure and HLA in healthy donors. Broader study findings: Analyzed later, most CMV-associated TCR beta chains appeared HLA-restricted. Association with HLA alleles at 0.05 false discovery rate was found for around 17,000 TCR beta sequences in a later analysis. Investigators reported 150 to 200 TCR beta chains as tied to cytomegalovirus.

Healthy bone marrow donors formed the donor group. Primers for the PCR totalled 60 Vbeta and 13 Jbeta. Profiled with immunoSEQ multiplex PCR; TCRdb holds only in-frame clones, not every one. Among about 98,000 clones, more than 70% were seen once, and the ten largest hold 8.5% to 10%. In the case of this clone: Antigen specificity is unknown.

This clonotype originated in a male donor in good health and CMV-seropositive. The sequencing sample was made of PBMCs.

The CDR3 here is CASSSGLDYETQYF. The CDR3 bases are TGTGCCAGCAGCTCGGGACTAGACTACGAGACCCAGTACTTC. The V gene is TRBV11-2, the J gene TRBJ2-5; 8 bases are a match to TRBD2. Trimming cost V 4 bases and J 5 bases; bases outside gene matches: 6. Looked up from germline, CDR1 is SGHAT and CDR2 is FQNNGV. The CDR3 is 14 amino acids.